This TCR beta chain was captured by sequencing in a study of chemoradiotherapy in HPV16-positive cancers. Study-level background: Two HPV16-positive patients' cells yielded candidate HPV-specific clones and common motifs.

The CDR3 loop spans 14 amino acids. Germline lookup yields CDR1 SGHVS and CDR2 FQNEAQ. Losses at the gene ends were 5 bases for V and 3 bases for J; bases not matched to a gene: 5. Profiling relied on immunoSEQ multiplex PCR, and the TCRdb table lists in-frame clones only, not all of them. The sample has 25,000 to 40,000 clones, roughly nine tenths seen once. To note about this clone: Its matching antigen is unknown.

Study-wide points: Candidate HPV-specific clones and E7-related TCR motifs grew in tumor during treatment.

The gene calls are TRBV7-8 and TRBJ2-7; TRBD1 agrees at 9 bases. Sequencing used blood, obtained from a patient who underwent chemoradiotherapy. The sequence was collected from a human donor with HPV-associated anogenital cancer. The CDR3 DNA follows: TGTGCCAGCAGCCGGACAGGGGTATTCTACGAGCAGTACTTC. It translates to CASSRTGVFYEQYF.